This T cell receptor beta chain was observed in a study of T cell responses to AZD1222 COVID-19 vaccine. The protocol was immunoSEQ multiplex PCR, while the TCRdb copy is restricted to in-frame clones and leaves out a portion. The sample lists 80,000 to 100,000 clones, about 88% seen once, with 10% to 15% in the top ten. Germline-derived CDR1 and CDR2 are SGHRS and YFSETQ. Losses at the gene ends were 0 bases for V and 2 bases for J; bases not matched to a gene: 5. The CDR3 contains 16 residues. The gene calls are TRBV5-1 and TRBJ1-5; 7 bases line up with TRBD1. The sequence derives from an adult in good health. The sample was peripheral blood, taken on day 0 of AZD1222 vaccination. CDR3 protein: CASSLVGGGGNQPQHF. As DNA, the CDR3 is TGCGCCAGCAGCTTGGTAGGAGGGGGCGGCAATCAGCCCCAGCATTTT.